The 26 T cell receptor beta chains presented below share a single source sample, sequenced in a study of shared clonotypes between healthy human individuals. Naive CD8 cells lacked CD45RO, underwent positive selection for CCR7 and left out terminally differentiated effector memory CD45RA+ cells. Produced via immunoSEQ multiplex PCR; TCRdb's table is partial and in-frame only. The sample contains around 2,000,000 clones, about 95% of which appear only once. The specimen was naive CD8+ T cells sorted from blood. The receptors here all came from a man aged 18-30 years in good health.

The genes are TRBV4-1 and TRBJ2-7, with D perhaps matching TRBD1 or TRBD2 (5 bases each). Germline CDR1 is MGHRA and CDR2 is YSYEKL. This CDR3 spans 13 amino acids. Trimming removed 4 bases from V and 4 bases from J, with 11 bases in between. DNA for the CDR3: TGCGCCAGCAGCCCCCGGGACGAATACGAGCAGTACTTC. This encodes CASSPRDEYEQYF.

The count of this clone is one. The rearrangement uses TRBV19 and TRBJ2-1; D tentatively fits TRBD1 or TRBD2 (5 bases each). V gave up 9 bases and J gave up 7 bases, with 19 bases separating them. Germline-derived CDR1 and CDR2 are LNHDA and SQIVND (reference sequence). This CDR3 comprises 14 residues. CDR3 coding DNA: TGTGCCAGGATTGGGACCGCAATATTAAATGAGCAGTTCTTC. Translation: CARIGTAILNEQFF. Full variable domain (outside the CDR3, taken from reference TRBV19 and TRBJ2-1): DGGITQSPKYLFRKEGQNVTLSCEQNLNHDAMYWYRQDPGQGLRLIYYSQIVNDFQKGDIAEGYSVSREKKESFPLTVTSAQKNPTAFYLCARIGTAILNEQFFGPGTRLTVL.

This chain uses TRBV19 with TRBJ1-3; no clear D. The CDR3 is made up of 16 amino acids. Trimming stripped 4 bases from V and 1 base from J, with 14 bases between. Germline values: CDR1 LNHDA, CDR2 SQIVND (reference sequence). CDR3 in DNA: TGTGCCAGTAGTAAAAAGAATTTCATTTCTGGAAACACCATATATTTT. Translation gives CASSKKNFISGNTIYF. The full variable domain, rest sourced from reference TRBV19 and TRBJ1-3, is DGGITQSPKYLFRKEGQNVTLSCEQNLNHDAMYWYRQDPGQGLRLIYYSQIVNDFQKGDIAEGYSVSREKKESFPLTVTSAQKNPTAFYLCASSKKNFISGNTIYFGEGSWLTVV.

V and J are TRBV27 and TRBJ2-7; TRBD2 matches at 7 bases. Germline V gene data show CDR1 as MNHEY and CDR2 as SMNVEV (reference sequence). Trimming at V came to 3 bases and at J to 0 bases, leaving 5 bases not matched to a gene. The CDR3 is made up of 15 amino acids. CDR3 DNA sequence: TGTGCCAGCAGTTTGGTGGGAGGGCCCTCCTACGAGCAGTACTTC. Translated, it gives CASSLVGGPSYEQYF.

The V and J genes are TRBV11-2 and TRBJ2-5; D assignment may be TRBD1 or TRBD2 (7 bases each). In germline, CDR1 is SGHAT, CDR2 FQNNGV. V lost 4 bases to trimming and J lost 7 bases, with 22 bases between them. The CDR3 is made up of 16 amino acids. CDR3 loop: CASSSEGGVAGVTQYF. The CDR3 DNA reads TGTGCCAGCAGCTCGGAAGGGGGCGTCGCGGGGGTGACCCAGTACTTC. Filled out from reference TRBV11-2 and TRBJ2-5, the complete variable domain reads EAGVAQSPRYKIIEKRQSVAFWCNPISGHATLYWYQQILGQGPKLLIQFQNNGVVDDSQLPKDRFSAERLKGVDSTLKIQPAKLEDSAVYLCASSSEGGVAGVTQYFGPGTRLLVL.

V usage is TRBV27 and J usage is TRBJ2-3; TRBD1 might be the D (6 bases). Germline V gives CDR1 MNHEY, CDR2 SMNVEV (reference sequence). The CDR3 is 16 amino acids. Trimming took off 0 bases at V and 7 bases at J, with 17 bases between the two ends. This chain's CDR3 is CASSLSAGESVNTQYF. The CDR3 bases are TGTGCCAGCAGTTTATCGGCAGGGGAGAGTGTTAATACGCAGTATTTT.

Comments on this clone: This same CDR3 is encoded by further DNA sequences in the sample. The rearrangement uses TRBV9 and TRBJ2-5; D remains ambiguous. Germline lookup yields CDR1 SGDLS and CDR2 YYNGEE. The CDR3 sequence is 12 residues long. V was trimmed by 4 bases and J by 0 bases, leaving 4 bases between them. The CDR3 here is CASSSNQETQYF. Here the CDR3 DNA reads TGTGCCAGCAGCTCAAACCAAGAGACCCAGTACTTC.

The rearrangement joins TRBV7-2 to TRBJ2-7; 7 nucleotides align to TRBD2. After removal of 0 bases from V and 0 bases from J, the junction contained 5 bases not matched to a gene. The germline CDR1 and CDR2 sequences are SGHTA and FQGNSA. This CDR3 is built from 16 residues. CDR3 nucleotides: TGTGCCAGCAGCTTAGCGAGTGGCGGGAGCTCCTACGAGCAGTACTTC. It specifies CASSLASGGSSYEQYF.

The chain joins TRBV6-6 to TRBJ1-3; D is perhaps TRBD1 (5 bases). With 2 bases removed from V and 4 bases from J, the gap between germline ends came to 12 bases. The CDR3 runs to 15 residues. The germline V gene has CDR1 MNHNY and CDR2 SVGAGI (reference sequence). DNA for the CDR3: TGTGCCAGCAGTTACGGGTATTCAGGGGGAAACACCATATATTTT. Encoded protein: CASSYGYSGGNTIYF.

DNA of the CDR3: TGTGCCAGCAGCTTATTCGAGGGGGTTAAAGAGACCCAGTACTTC. It yields the protein CASSLFEGVKETQYF. V and J are TRBV7-9 and TRBJ2-5; possible D gene TRBD1, 6 bases. Germline CDR1 is SEHNR and CDR2 is FQNEAQ (reference sequence). The CDR3 totals 15 residues. Trimming shortened V by 2 bases and J by 3 bases, and 13 bases separated the two germline ends.

The rearrangement joins TRBV7-9 to TRBJ2-5, with a possible D match to TRBD1 (5 bases). CDR1 and CDR2 (germline): SEHNR, FQNEAQ (reference sequence). The CDR3 is made up of 16 amino acids. The V gene lost 5 bases and the J gene lost 1 base, with 17 bases spanning the gap. This chain's CDR3 is CASSASQQGSQETQYF. CDR3 in DNA: TGTGCCAGCAGCGCATCCCAGCAGGGATCCCAAGAGACCCAGTACTTC.

The chain couples TRBV4-1 to TRBJ2-7, with D maybe TRBD1 (6 bases). The CDR3 consists of 15 residues. The V end lost 0 bases, the J end lost 7 bases, and 16 bases lay between the germline ends. Germline assignment: CDR1 MGHRA and CDR2 YSYEKL. CDR3 region: CASSQEYRESKEQYF. The CDR3 DNA reads TGCGCCAGCAGCCAAGAATACAGGGAATCTAAAGAGCAGTACTTC.

With regard to this clone: The sample contains more than one DNA sequence encoding this CDR3. The chain is built from TRBV9 and TRBJ2-1; TRBD2 agrees at 9 bases. The trim removed 2 bases at V and 4 bases at J, leaving 4 bases unmatched. The CDR3 contains 15 residues. The germline gives CDR1 SGDLS, CDR2 YYNGEE. The CDR3 loop is CASSVASGVYNEQFF. In DNA form, the CDR3 reads TGTGCCAGCAGCGTCGCTAGCGGGGTTTACAATGAGCAGTTCTTC.

The rearrangement links TRBV18 to TRBJ2-7; D uncertain. CDR1 and CDR2 from the germline V gene are KGHSH and LQKENI. The CDR3 contains 15 residues. V was trimmed by 3 bases and J by 1 base, leaving 13 bases between them. CDR3 nucleotide sequence: TGTGCCAGCTCACCGGCCGGTCACGAATCCTACGAGCAGTACTTC. Amino acid sequence: CASSPAGHESYEQYF.

This clone was seen a handful of times. The chain carries TRBV2 and TRBJ1-1; D gene uncertain. This CDR3 has 11 residues. CDR1 is SNHLY and CDR2 is FYNNEI in the germline V gene. Trimming took 7 bases from V and 1 from J, leaving 4 bases between them. This CDR3 reads CASIWNTEAFF. The CDR3 region has the DNA TGTGCCAGCATCTGGAACACTGAAGCTTTCTTT. The whole variable domain, remainder taken from reference TRBV2 and TRBJ1-1, is EPEVTQTPSHQVTQMGQEVILRCVPISNHLYFYWYRQILGQKVEFLVSFYNNEISEKSEIFDDQFSVERPDGSNFTLKIRSTKLEDSAMYFCASIWNTEAFFGQGTRLTVV.

The J gene is TRBJ2-2, the V gene TRBV27; TRBD1 is a possible D gene (5 bases). Trimming removed 4 bases at V and 0 bases at J, with 12 bases between. This CDR3 comprises 16 residues. Germline loops: CDR1 MNHEY, CDR2 SMNVEV (reference sequence). CDR3 sequence (DNA): TGTGCCAGCAGTTCAAACAGGTTCTCGAACACCGGGGAGCTGTTTTTT. This sequence encodes CASSSNRFSNTGELFF.

This chain connects TRBV11-2 to TRBJ2-1; 7 bases are a match to TRBD1. From germline, CDR1 is SGHAT and CDR2 FQNNGV. Germline trimming cut 6 bases from V and 6 bases from J; bases unmatched to any gene: 11. CDR3 length equals 15 residues. CDR3 in amino acids: CASSLGFSGGNEQFF. The CDR3 bases are TGTGCCAGCAGTTTGGGATTCTCAGGGGGCAATGAGCAGTTCTTC.

The V call is TRBV7-9, the J call TRBJ1-1; D gene uncertain. V lost 4 bases, J lost 4 bases, and 7 bases lay in between. Germline V lookup: CDR1 SEHNR, CDR2 FQNEAQ (reference sequence). CDR3 length: 12 amino acids. CDR3 region: CASSSISTEAFF. The CDR3 DNA follows: TGTGCCAGCAGCTCGATTAGCACTGAAGCTTTCTTT.

In its sample, this clone was seen once. The J gene is TRBJ2-1, the V gene TRBV2; a possible D gene is TRBD1 (6 bases). Germline V gene data show CDR1 as SNHLY and CDR2 as FYNNEI. This CDR3 has 14 amino acids. The V end was cut by 8 bases, the J end by 3 bases, with 14 bases between. The CDR3 DNA is TGTGCCAGCTCAGGGGACACCAACTACAATGAGCAGTTCTTC. It encodes CASSGDTNYNEQFF.

The V call is TRBV5-1, the J call TRBJ2-1; perhaps TRBD1 as D (6 bases). The CDR3 extends over 16 amino acids. V dropped 0 bases and J dropped 7 bases, with 17 bases sitting between them. In germline, CDR1 is SGHRS, CDR2 YFSETQ. DNA for the CDR3: TGCGCCAGCAGCTTGGGGACAGCGATCCCCAGAAATGAGCAGTTCTTC. Encoded protein: CASSLGTAIPRNEQFF. The whole variable domain, remainder taken from reference TRBV5-1 and TRBJ2-1, is KAGVTQTPRYLIKTRGQQVTLSCSPISGHRSVSWYQQTPGQGLQFLFEYFSETQRNKGNFPGRFSGRQFSNSRSEMNVSTLELGDSALYLCASSLGTAIPRNEQFFGPGTRLTVL.

This clone has just a few counts. This specimen includes other DNA sequences encoding the same CDR3. The V call is TRBV27, the J call TRBJ2-7, with 8 positions matching TRBD1. J lost 0 bases, V lost 5 bases, and 3 bases had no gene match. The CDR3 consists of 14 residues. Germline V gene sequence: CDR1 MNHEY, CDR2 SMNVEV (reference sequence). The CDR3 DNA is TGTGCCAGCAGTCTGACAGGGGACTCCTACGAGCAGTACTTC. Amino acids: CASSLTGDSYEQYF.

The CDR3 bases are TGCAGCGTTGAAGATCTTGTAGGTTCCGGGGACACGCTATATGGCTACACCTTC. This codes for CSVEDLVGSGDTLYGYTF. V gene TRBV29-1 combines with J gene TRBJ1-2; tentatively, D is TRBD1 (6 bases). Germline V gene lookup returns CDR1 SQVTM and CDR2 ANQGSEA. The CDR3 extends over 18 amino acids. The germline V and J ends were trimmed by 0 bases and 5 bases, with 25 bases remaining between them.

This clone occurred a few times. The chain joins TRBV4-1 to TRBJ2-3; no clear D. CDR1 is MGHRA, CDR2 YSYEKL, per germline. The CDR3 contains 16 residues. V was shortened by 1 base and J by 0 bases, with 11 bases between the two germline ends. CDR3 bases: TGCGCCAGCAGCCAAGTACGGTTCCCTAGCACAGATACGCAGTATTTT. Amino acid sequence: CASSQVRFPSTDTQYF.

The V and J genes are TRBV7-2 and TRBJ2-7; unclear D gene. V was pared by 4 bases and J by 4 bases, with 14 bases between. In germline, CDR1 is SGHTA, CDR2 FQGNSA. The CDR3 is 14 amino acids. This CDR3 reads CASSSSAPGYEQYF. For the CDR3, the DNA is TGTGCCAGCAGCTCCTCCGCTCCCGGGTACGAGCAGTACTTC. Combining the CDR3 with reference TRBV7-2 and TRBJ2-7 gives the whole variable domain GAGVSQSPSNKVTEKGKDVELRCDPISGHTALYWYRQSLGQGLEFLIYFQGNSAPDKSGLPSDRFSAERTGGSVSTLTIQRTQQEDSAVYLCASSSSAPGYEQYFGPGTRLTVT.

With regard to this clone: Distinct nucleotide sequences in the sample also encode this CDR3. The chain couples TRBV6-5 to TRBJ2-3, with D tentatively TRBD1 or TRBD2 (5 bases each). Germline CDR1 is MNHEY and CDR2 is SVGAGI. V lost 2 bases, J lost 4 bases, and 10 bases lay in between. The CDR3 covers 14 residues. The CDR3 bases are TGTGCCAGCAGTTACGGGCAGGGAGCAGATACGCAGTATTTT. Translation gives CASSYGQGADTQYF.

The genes are TRBV4-1 and TRBJ2-3; 8 bases are a match to TRBD2. CDR1 and CDR2 (germline): MGHRA, YSYEKL. The CDR3 has 18 amino acids. Germline trimming cut 2 bases from V and 2 bases from J; bases unmatched to any gene: 12. The CDR3 DNA is TGCGCCAGCAGCCAACCAGGTCCAGCGGGAGTTGTCACAGATACGCAGTATTTT. It translates to CASSQPGPAGVVTDTQYF.